Each of the 17 T cell receptor beta chains below was sequenced from the same sample in a study of T cell changes during pregnancy in multiple sclerosis. TCRdb's copy holds only in-frame clones and misses some; the assay was immunoSEQ multiplex PCR. The repertoire holds just under 50,000 clones, with 91% as singletons. This specimen was CD8+ T cells from peripheral blood mononuclear cells, taken after pregnancy. These receptors were taken from a female donor with multiple sclerosis, enrolled in a pregnancy study.

The table lists this clone with a few counts. This chain uses TRBV6-1 with TRBJ1-1; 7 nucleotides agree with TRBD1. This CDR3 has 14 amino acids. Trimming took 4 bases from V and 2 from J; bases not matched to a gene: 4. Germline V gene data show CDR1 as MNHNS and CDR2 as SASEGT. In DNA, the CDR3 is TGTGCCAGCAGTGTCGGACAGGAAAACACTGAAGCTTTCTTT. Translated, it gives CASSVGQENTEAFF.

The chain has TRBV6-5 and TRBJ2-7, with TRBD1 matching over 8 bases. Losses at the gene ends were 2 bases for V and 7 bases for J; bases not matched to a gene: 7. Germline V CDR1 and CDR2: MNHEY, SVGAGI. The CDR3 is 14 residues long. CDR3 residues: CASSYTGGTGEQYF. The DNA of the CDR3 is TGTGCCAGCAGTTACACAGGGGGAACGGGGGAGCAGTACTTC.

V is TRBV6-5 and J is TRBJ1-6; a possible D gene is TRBD1 (6 bases). The V gene lost 3 bases and the J gene lost 10 bases, with 13 bases spanning the gap. The germline V gene encodes CDR1 MNHEY and CDR2 SVGAGI. This CDR3 is 14 amino acids long. Here the CDR3 DNA reads TGTGCCAGCAGTTATGGGGGCGAGGCGTCACCCCTCCACTTT. The encoded protein is CASSYGGEASPLHF.

V and J are TRBV27 and TRBJ2-3; TRBD2 matches at 10 bases. There are 15 residues in the CDR3. Germline values: CDR1 MNHEY, CDR2 SMNVEV (reference sequence). With 2 bases clipped from V and 2 bases from J, the junction kept 1 base outside the gene matches. CDR3 residues: CASSLSGGATDTQYF. CDR3 bases: TGTGCCAGCAGTTTAAGCGGGGGGGCCACAGATACGCAGTATTTT.

The J gene is TRBJ2-7, the V gene TRBV6-5, with 9 bases identical to TRBD1. CDR3 length: 14 amino acids. CDR1 and CDR2 (germline): MNHEY, SVGAGI. The J segment lost 2 bases and the V segment lost 6 bases, leaving 5 bases of the junction unmatched. CDR3 DNA sequence: TGTGCCAGCAGCCCGGGACAGGGCACCTACGAGCAGTACTTC. Amino acids: CASSPGQGTYEQYF.

V gene TRBV5-4 combines with J gene TRBJ2-4, with 10 nucleotides matching TRBD2. The J segment lost 7 bases and the V segment lost 1 base, leaving 11 bases of the junction unmatched. This CDR3 spans 17 amino acids. CDR1 and CDR2 (germline): SGHNT, YYREEE (reference sequence). Written as DNA, the CDR3 is TGTGCCAGCAGCTTGAACGTTTTAAGCGGGGGGGCGAACATTCAGTACTTC. Residues: CASSLNVLSGGANIQYF.

This clone came up once. The chain employs TRBV11-2 and TRBJ1-1, with 8 nucleotides matching TRBD1. This CDR3 has 15 amino acids. The V and J ends lost 1 base and 1 base, in that order; junction bases with no gene match: 2. The germline V gene encodes CDR1 SGHAT and CDR2 FQNNGV. CDR3 loop: CASSLGQGSNTEAFF. The DNA of the CDR3 is TGTGCCAGCAGCTTAGGACAGGGGTCGAACACTGAAGCTTTCTTT.

The rearrangement links TRBV14 to TRBJ2-2; TRBD1 agrees at 7 bases. Germline assignment: CDR1 SGHDN and CDR2 FVKESK. With V trimmed by 0 bases and J by 3 bases, 10 bases remained unmatched. The CDR3 totals 18 residues. Here the CDR3 reads CASSQDRATGYYTGELFF. The CDR3 bases are TGTGCCAGCAGCCAAGATCGTGCGACAGGGTATTACACCGGGGAGCTGTTTTTT. Variable domain in full (rest from reference TRBV14 and TRBJ2-2): EAGVTQFPSHSVIEKGQTVTLRCDPISGHDNLYWYRRVMGKEIKFLLHFVKESKQDESGMPNNRFLAERTGGTYSTLKVQPAELEDSGVYFCASSQDRATGYYTGELFFGEGSRLTVL.

The chain carries TRBV6-1 and TRBJ2-7; a possible D gene is TRBD1 (5 bases). V was cut by 10 bases and J by 12 bases, with 13 bases left in between. This CDR3 has 9 amino acids. The germline V gene has CDR1 MNHNS and CDR2 SASEGT. CDR3 sequence: CATADSPYF. CDR3 bases: TGTGCCACCGCCGACAGTCCGTACTTC.

The CDR3 here is CASSEGVASSYTQYF. The CDR3, as DNA: TGTGCCAGCAGTGAAGGGGTGGCTAGTTCATATACGCAGTATTTT. The chain couples TRBV2 to TRBJ2-3; D gene uncertain. V dropped 1 base and J dropped 7 bases, with 15 bases sitting between them. This CDR3 spans 15 amino acids. Germline CDR1 SNHLY, CDR2 FYNNEI. The entire variable domain, with the rest obtained from reference TRBV2 and TRBJ2-3, is as follows: EPEVTQTPSHQVTQMGQEVILRCVPISNHLYFYWYRQILGQKVEFLVSFYNNEISEKSEIFDDQFSVERPDGSNFTLKIRSTKLEDSAMYFCASSEGVASSYTQYFGPGTRLTVL.

This chain links TRBV27 with TRBJ2-7, with 7 bases identical to TRBD1. The CDR3 length is 13 residues. Trimming took 3 bases from V and 6 from J; bases not matched to a gene: 5. Per germline, CDR1 MNHEY and CDR2 SMNVEV (reference sequence). The CDR3 spells CASSFRDSGEQYF. The CDR3 DNA follows: TGTGCCAGCAGTTTTAGGGACAGCGGCGAGCAGTACTTC.

V and J are TRBV4-1 and TRBJ1-1; unclear D gene. V shed 3 bases and J shed 3 bases, with 8 bases lying between them. Germline lookup yields CDR1 MGHRA and CDR2 YSYEKL. The CDR3 contains 13 residues. This CDR3 reads CASSQQADTEAFF. CDR3 coding DNA: TGCGCCAGCAGCCAGCAGGCCGACACTGAAGCTTTCTTT.

The chain couples TRBV5-1 to TRBJ1-2; TRBD1 is a possible D gene (5 bases). The germline gives CDR1 SGHRS, CDR2 YFSETQ. The CDR3 totals 14 residues. With 0 bases removed from V and 3 bases from J, the gap between germline ends came to 9 bases. For the CDR3, the DNA is TGCGCCAGCAGCTTGGACAGGAGCTACTATGGCTACACCTTC. Its protein is CASSLDRSYYGYTF.

V is TRBV25-1 and J is TRBJ1-1; TRBD1 matches 7 bases. Per the germline V gene, CDR1 is MGHDK and CDR2 is SYGVNS. The V gene end was trimmed by 8 bases and the J gene end by 1 base; junction bases not matched to a gene: 7. The CDR3 is made up of 14 amino acids. CDR3 amino acids: CASRPWTGNTEAFF. In DNA form, the CDR3 reads TGTGCCAGCCGCCCCTGGACAGGGAACACTGAAGCTTTCTTT.

The chain is built from TRBV27 and TRBJ2-1; TRBD2 aligns across 11 bases. The CDR3 is 16 amino acids. Germline CDR1 is MNHEY and CDR2 is SMNVEV (reference sequence). Germline trimming cut 3 bases from V and 3 bases from J; bases unmatched to any gene: 4. The CDR3 protein is CASSFSGGDLYNEQFF. The DNA of the CDR3 is TGTGCCAGCAGTTTTAGCGGGGGGGATCTCTACAATGAGCAGTTCTTC.

V is TRBV6-1 and J is TRBJ1-3; D remains ambiguous. This CDR3 has 16 amino acids. V lost 1 base, J lost 0 bases, and 10 bases lay in between. Germline V CDR1 and CDR2: MNHNS, SASEGT. The CDR3 loop reads CASSEEPRGSGNTIYF. Here the CDR3 DNA reads TGTGCCAGCAGTGAAGAACCCAGAGGCTCTGGAAACACCATATATTTT.

This clone was detected only once. The rearrangement uses TRBV6-6 and TRBJ1-4, with unresolved D. V lost 2 bases and J lost 6, with 13 bases in between. CDR1 is MNHNY, CDR2 SVGAGI, per germline (reference sequence). The CDR3 extends over 15 amino acids. CDR3: CASSYRGATDEKLFF. DNA of the CDR3: TGTGCCAGCAGTTACCGGGGAGCAACGGATGAAAAACTGTTTTTT.